The source of this T cell receptor (beta chain) is a study of blood T cell repertoires in COVID-19. Across the whole study: PBMCs, B-cell-depleted T cells, or T cells were the source of the cDNA or gDNA that made up the material.

CDR1 and CDR2 from the germline V gene are LGHDT and YNNKEL (reference sequence). Trimming took 3 bases from V and 5 from J; bases not matched to a gene: 8. The CDR3 has 15 residues. Generated by immunoSEQ multiplex PCR, the TCRdb table keeps only in-frame clones and is missing some. The repertoire holds some 160,000 clones, with over 70% as singletons. The specimen sequenced was peripheral blood. The sequence was obtained from a man aged 45-65 years with active or convalescent COVID-19. The chain employs TRBV3-1 (or the pseudogene TRBV3-2) and TRBJ1-1; 8 nucleotides line up with TRBD1. Here the CDR3 reads CASSQPTGVRTEAFF. CDR3 in DNA: TGTGCCAGCAGCCAGCCGACAGGGGTAAGGACTGAAGCTTTCTTT.